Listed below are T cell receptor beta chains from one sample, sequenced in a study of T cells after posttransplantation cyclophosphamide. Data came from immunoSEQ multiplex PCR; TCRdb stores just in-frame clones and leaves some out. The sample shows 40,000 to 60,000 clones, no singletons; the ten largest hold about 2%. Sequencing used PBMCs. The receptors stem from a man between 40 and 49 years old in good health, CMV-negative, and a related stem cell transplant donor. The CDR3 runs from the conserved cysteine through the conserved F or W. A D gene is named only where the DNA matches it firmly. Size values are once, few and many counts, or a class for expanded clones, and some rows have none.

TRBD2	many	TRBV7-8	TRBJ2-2	TGTGCCAGCAGTCGGACTAGCGGGAACACCGGGGAGCTGTTTTTT	CASSRTSGNTGELFF
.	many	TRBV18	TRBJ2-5	TGTGCCAGCTCACCACCGGACAGCCAAGAGACCCAGTACTTC	CASSPPDSQETQYF
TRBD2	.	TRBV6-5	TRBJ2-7	TGTGCCAGCAGTACTGGACTAGCGGCATACGAGCAGTACTTC	CASSTGLAAYEQYF
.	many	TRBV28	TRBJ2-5	TGTGCCACCAGGGAGGGGGCCGAGACCCAGTACTTC	CATREGAETQYF
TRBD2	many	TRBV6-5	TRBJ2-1	TGTGCCAGCGCGGACGGGAGGCGCCGTAATGAGCAGTTCTTC	CASADGRRRNEQFF
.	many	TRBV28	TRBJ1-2	TGTGCCAGCAGTTTCGGGGGAAATGGCTACACCTTC	CASSFGGNGYTF
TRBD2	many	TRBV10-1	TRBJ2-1	TGCGCCAGCAGTGAGGCGGGCCTAGCGGGTCCAGAGCAGTTCTTC	CASSEAGLAGPEQFF
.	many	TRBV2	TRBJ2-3	TGTGCCAGCACGGCCGGGTTTGGCACAGATACGCAGTATTTT	CASTAGFGTDTQYF
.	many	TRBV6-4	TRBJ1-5	TGTGCCAGCAGTGGGACAATGGATCAGCCCCAGCATTTT	CASSGTMDQPQHF
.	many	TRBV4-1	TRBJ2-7	TGCGCCAGCAGCCAAGTAGGTGGTGGGGTATTGGGGCCGTACGAGCAGTACTTC	CASSQVGGGVLGPYEQYF
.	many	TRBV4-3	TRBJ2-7	TGCGCCAGCAGCCCCGGGACACCCGGTGACTACGAGCAGTACTTC	CASSPGTPGDYEQYF
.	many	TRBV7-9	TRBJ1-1	TGTGCCAGCAGCCCCTCGCGGGGGGGCGCGGGTGAAGCTTTCTTT	CASSPSRGGAGEAFF
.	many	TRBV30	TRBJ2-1	TGTGCCTGGAGTCTGAGCTCCTACAATGAGCAGTTCTTC	CAWSLSSYNEQFF
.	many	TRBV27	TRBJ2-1	TGTGCCAGCAGTTTGGCAGACTCCTACAATGAGCAGTTCTTC	CASSLADSYNEQFF
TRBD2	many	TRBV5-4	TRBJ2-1	TGTGCCAGCAGCCTAGGACTAGCGGGGGCCAATGAGCAGTTCTTC	CASSLGLAGANEQFF
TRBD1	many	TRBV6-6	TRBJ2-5	TGTGCCAGCAGTTCGGATCAGGGGGCAAAAGAGACCCAGTACTTC	CASSSDQGAKETQYF
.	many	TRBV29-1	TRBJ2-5	TGCAGCGCCTGTGACTCCGGCGCGTTTGGGACCCAGTACTTC	CSACDSGAFGTQYF
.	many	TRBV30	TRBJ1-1	TGTGCCTGGAGCCAAGGGCGGAGGGGCACTGAAGCTTTCTTT	CAWSQGRRGTEAFF
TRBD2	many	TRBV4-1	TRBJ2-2	TGCGCCAGCAGCCCCGGGACTAGCGGGAGGTCGGGCGGGGAGCTGTTTTTT	CASSPGTSGRSGGELFF
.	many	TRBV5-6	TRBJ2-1	TGTGCCAGCAGCGGATACAGGAGATACAATGAGCAGTTCTTC	CASSGYRRYNEQFF
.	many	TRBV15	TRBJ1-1	TGTGCCACCAGCAGAGAACGAACGGTGAACACTGAAGCTTTCTTT	CATSRERTVNTEAFF
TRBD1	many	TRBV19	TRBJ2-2	TGTGCCAGTAGTCTGGGGACAGGGGGCACCGGGGAGCTGTTTTTT	CASSLGTGGTGELFF
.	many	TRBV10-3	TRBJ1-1	TGTGCCATCAGTGGCAGAAGCACTGAAGCTTTCTTT	CAISGRSTEAFF
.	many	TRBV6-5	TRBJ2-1	TGTGCCAGCAGAGGTGGGCTAGCGTTCTACAATGAGCAGTTCTTC	CASRGGLAFYNEQFF
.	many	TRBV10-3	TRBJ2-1	TGTGCCATCAGGCCCGGGACTGACTACAATGAGCAGTTCTTC	CAIRPGTDYNEQFF
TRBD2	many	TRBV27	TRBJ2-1	TGTGCCAGCAGTTGGACTAGCGGGACGGTCACCTACAATGAGCAGTTCTTC	CASSWTSGTVTYNEQFF
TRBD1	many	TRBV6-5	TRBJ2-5	TGTGCCAGCAGCCGGACAGGGAGTTTCGGGACCCAGTACTTC	CASSRTGSFGTQYF
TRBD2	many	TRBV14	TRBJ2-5	TGTGCCAGCAGCCATTTTCTAGCGGAAATAGAGACCCAGTACTTC	CASSHFLAEIETQYF
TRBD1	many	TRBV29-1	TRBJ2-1	TGCAGCGTCGGACAGGGGGTGGGCAATGAGCAGTTCTTC	CSVGQGVGNEQFF
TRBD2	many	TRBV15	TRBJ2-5	TGTGCCACCAGCAGAGTAGCGGGAGGGCAAGAGACCCAGTACTTC	CATSRVAGGQETQYF
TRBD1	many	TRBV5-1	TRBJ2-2	TGCGCCAGCAGCCCAGGACAGGGGAGGACCGGGGAGCTGTTTTTT	CASSPGQGRTGELFF
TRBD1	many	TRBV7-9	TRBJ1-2	TGTGCCAGCAGCTTGCGAAGACAGGGCGTTGGCTATGGCTACACCTTC	CASSLRRQGVGYGYTF
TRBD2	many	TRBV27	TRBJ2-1	TGTGCCAGCAGTTTAGGGACTAGCGGTTACAATGAGCAGTTCTTC	CASSLGTSGYNEQFF
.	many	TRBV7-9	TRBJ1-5	TGTGCCAGCAGCTCGAGGGCCGGGGATCAGCCCCAGCATTTT	CASSSRAGDQPQHF
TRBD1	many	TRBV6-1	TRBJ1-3	TGTGCCAGCAGTGACGCCCCGGGACAGCGTCCTGGAAACACCATATATTTT	CASSDAPGQRPGNTIYF
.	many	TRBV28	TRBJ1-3	TGTGCCAGCAGCCCGGGGGGAAACACCATATATTTT	CASSPGGNTIYF
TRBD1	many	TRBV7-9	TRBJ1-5	TGTGCCAGCAGCCCGACAGGGTCGAGCAATCAGCCCCAGCATTTT	CASSPTGSSNQPQHF
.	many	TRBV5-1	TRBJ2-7	TGCGCCAGCAGGTCTACGACAGCCTACGAGCAGTACTTC	CASRSTTAYEQYF
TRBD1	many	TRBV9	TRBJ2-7	TGTGCCAGCAGCGCCCCCCGAGGCTCCGGGACAGGGTTCAGCGAGCAGTACTTC	CASSAPRGSGTGFSEQYF
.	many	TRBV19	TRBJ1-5	TGTGCCAGTAGCGTAGGGGATCCGTATAGCAATCAGCCCCAGCATTTT	CASSVGDPYSNQPQHF
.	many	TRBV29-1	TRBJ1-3	TGCAGCGTTTCATCGACAGCCTCTGGAAACACCATATATTTT	CSVSSTASGNTIYF
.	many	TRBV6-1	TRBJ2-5	TGTGCCAGCAGTGAGTTTCCCAACCAAGAGACCCAGTACTTC	CASSEFPNQETQYF
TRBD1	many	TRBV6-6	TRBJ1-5	TGTGCCAGCAGTGACCGGGACAGAAATCAGCCCCAGCATTTT	CASSDRDRNQPQHF
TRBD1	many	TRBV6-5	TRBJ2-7	TGTGCCAGCAGCCCCGACAGGGCTAGCTCCTACGAGCAGTACTTC	CASSPDRASSYEQYF
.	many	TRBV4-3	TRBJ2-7	TGCGCCAGCAGCCAGGGTGTGGACAGTTACGAGCAGTACTTC	CASSQGVDSYEQYF
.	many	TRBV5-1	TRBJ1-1	TGCGCCAGCAGCTCGACAGTCACTGAAGCTTTCTTT	CASSSTVTEAFF
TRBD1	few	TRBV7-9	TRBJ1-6	TGTGCCAGTGAGGGACAGTATAATTCACCCCTCCACTTT	CASEGQYNSPLHF
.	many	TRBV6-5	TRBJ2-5	TGTGCCAGCAGTTACGGGGCAAGGGGTGAGACCCAGTACTTC	CASSYGARGETQYF
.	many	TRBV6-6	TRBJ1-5	TGTGCCAGCAGTTACAGTTGGGGAGGGAATCAGCCCCAGCATTTT	CASSYSWGGNQPQHF
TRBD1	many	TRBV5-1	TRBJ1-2	TGCGCCAGCAGCTTGGCCGGGGACAGCCCTGGGAACACCTTC	CASSLAGDSPGNTF